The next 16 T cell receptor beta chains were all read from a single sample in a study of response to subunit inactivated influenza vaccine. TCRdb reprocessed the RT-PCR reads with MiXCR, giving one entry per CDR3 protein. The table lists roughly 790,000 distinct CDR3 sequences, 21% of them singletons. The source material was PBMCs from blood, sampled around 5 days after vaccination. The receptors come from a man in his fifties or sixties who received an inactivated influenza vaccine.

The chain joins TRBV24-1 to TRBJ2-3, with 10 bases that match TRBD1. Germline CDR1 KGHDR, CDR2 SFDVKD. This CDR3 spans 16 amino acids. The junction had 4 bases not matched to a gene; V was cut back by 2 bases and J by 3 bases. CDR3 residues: CATSDSGQGVTDTQYF. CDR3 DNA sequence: TGTGCCACCAGTGATTCCGGACAGGGGGTTACAGATACGCAGTATTTT.

CDR3 in amino acids: CASSYRRGTVDNEQFF. The CDR3 DNA reads as TGTGCCAGCAGTTACCGACGGGGGACAGTCGACAATGAGCAGTTCTTC. The chain recombines TRBV6-5 with TRBJ2-1; D perhaps matches TRBD1 (7 bases). Deletions cut 2 bases from V and 5 bases from J, with 16 bases between. The CDR3 has 16 amino acids. Germline V CDR1 and CDR2: MNHEY, SVGAGI.

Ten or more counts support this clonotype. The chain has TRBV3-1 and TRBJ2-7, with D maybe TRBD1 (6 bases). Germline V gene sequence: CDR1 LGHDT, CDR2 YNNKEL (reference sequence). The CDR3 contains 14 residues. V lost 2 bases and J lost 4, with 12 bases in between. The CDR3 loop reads CASSQPGHPYEQYF. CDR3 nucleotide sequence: TGTGCCAGCAGCCAACCGGGACACCCATACGAGCAGTACTTC.

The CDR3 sequence: CASSQTEDQPQHF. The CDR3 nucleotides read TGTGCCAGCAGTCAGACAGAGGATCAGCCCCAGCATTTT. The chain carries TRBV12-3 or TRBV12-4 and TRBJ1-5; D might be TRBD1 (5 bases). Trimming shortened V by 5 bases and J by 5 bases, and 10 bases separated the two germline ends. The CDR3 has 13 amino acids.

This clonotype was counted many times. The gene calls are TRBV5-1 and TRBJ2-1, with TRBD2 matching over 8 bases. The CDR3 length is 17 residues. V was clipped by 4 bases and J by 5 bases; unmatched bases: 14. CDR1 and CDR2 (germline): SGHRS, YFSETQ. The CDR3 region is CASSGGPAGVVNNEQFF. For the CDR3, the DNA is TGCGCCAGCAGCGGGGGGCCAGCGGGAGTGGTGAACAATGAGCAGTTCTTC.

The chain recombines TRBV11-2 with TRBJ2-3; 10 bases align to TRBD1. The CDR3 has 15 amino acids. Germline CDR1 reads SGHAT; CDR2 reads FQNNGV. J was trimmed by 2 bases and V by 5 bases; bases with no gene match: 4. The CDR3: CASSRQGAVTDTQYF. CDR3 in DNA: TGTGCCAGCAGCAGACAGGGGGCGGTCACAGATACGCAGTATTTT.

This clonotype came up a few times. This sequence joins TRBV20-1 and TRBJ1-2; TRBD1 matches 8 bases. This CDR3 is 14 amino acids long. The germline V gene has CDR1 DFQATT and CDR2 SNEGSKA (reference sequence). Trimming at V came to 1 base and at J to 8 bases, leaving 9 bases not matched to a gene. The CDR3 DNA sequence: TGCAGTGCTAGAGTGTACAGGGGGACTGGGGGCTACACCTTC. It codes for CSARVYRGTGGYTF.

CDR3 nucleotide sequence: TGTGCCAGCAGTTTATCCTTTTTTGACACGACCCCCGAGCAGTACTTC. Translation: CASSLSFFDTTPEQYF. This chain links TRBV27 with TRBJ2-7; D not certain. Trimming took off 0 bases at V and 6 bases at J, with 18 bases between the two ends. The CDR3 runs to 16 residues. Germline V gene lookup returns CDR1 MNHEY and CDR2 SMNVEV (reference sequence).

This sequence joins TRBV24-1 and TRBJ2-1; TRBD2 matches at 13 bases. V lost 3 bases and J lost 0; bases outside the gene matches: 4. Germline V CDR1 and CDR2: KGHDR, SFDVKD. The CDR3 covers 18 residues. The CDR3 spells CATSDPRTSGSSYNEQFF. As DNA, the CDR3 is TGTGCCACCAGTGATCCTCGGACTAGCGGGAGCTCCTACAATGAGCAGTTCTTC.

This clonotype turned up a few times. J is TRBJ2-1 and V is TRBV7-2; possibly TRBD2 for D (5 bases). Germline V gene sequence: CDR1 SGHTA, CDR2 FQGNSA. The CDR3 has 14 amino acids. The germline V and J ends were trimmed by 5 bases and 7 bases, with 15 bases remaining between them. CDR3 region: CASSEGTFGNEQFF. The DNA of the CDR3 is TGTGCCAGCAGCGAGGGTACCTTTGGGAATGAGCAGTTCTTC.

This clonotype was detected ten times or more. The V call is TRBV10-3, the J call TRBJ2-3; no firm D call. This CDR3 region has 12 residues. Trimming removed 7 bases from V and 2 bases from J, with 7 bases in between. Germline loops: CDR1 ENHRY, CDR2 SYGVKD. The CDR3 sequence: CAIKSPTDTQYF. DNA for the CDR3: TGTGCCATCAAGTCCCCCACAGATACGCAGTATTTT.

CDR3: CSARGLAATDTQYF. In DNA form, the CDR3 reads TGCAGTGCGCGGGGACTAGCGGCCACAGATACGCAGTATTTT. V gene TRBV20-1 combines with J gene TRBJ2-3; 11 nucleotides match TRBD2. There are 14 residues in the CDR3. Trimming took 6 bases from V and 2 from J; bases not matched to a gene: 4. Germline values: CDR1 DFQATT, CDR2 SNEGSKA (reference sequence).

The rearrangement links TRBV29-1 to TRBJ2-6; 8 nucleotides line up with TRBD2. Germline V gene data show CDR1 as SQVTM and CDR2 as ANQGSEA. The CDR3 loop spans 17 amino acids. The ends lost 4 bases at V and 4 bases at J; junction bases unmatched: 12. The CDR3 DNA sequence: TGCAGCGTTGCAGCGGGGGTTGGGCTCTCCGGGGCCAACGTCCTGACTTTC. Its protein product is CSVAAGVGLSGANVLTF.

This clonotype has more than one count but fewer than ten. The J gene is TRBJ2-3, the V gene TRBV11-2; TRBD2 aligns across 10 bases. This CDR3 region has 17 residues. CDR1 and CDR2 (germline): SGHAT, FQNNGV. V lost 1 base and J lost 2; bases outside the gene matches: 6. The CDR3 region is CASSLGIAGGFTDTQYF. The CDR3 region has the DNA TGTGCCAGCAGCTTAGGTATAGCGGGAGGATTCACAGATACGCAGTATTTT.

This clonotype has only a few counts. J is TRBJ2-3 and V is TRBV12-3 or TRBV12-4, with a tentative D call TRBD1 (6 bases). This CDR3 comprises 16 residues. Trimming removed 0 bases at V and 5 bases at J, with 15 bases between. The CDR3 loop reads CASSLAHDRTRDTQYF. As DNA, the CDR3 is TGTGCCAGCAGTTTAGCGCACGACAGGACCCGAGATACGCAGTATTTT.

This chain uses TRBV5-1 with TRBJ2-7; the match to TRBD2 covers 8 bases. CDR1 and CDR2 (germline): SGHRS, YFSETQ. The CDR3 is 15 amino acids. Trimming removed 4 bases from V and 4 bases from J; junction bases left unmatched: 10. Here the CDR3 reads CASSISGGSSYEQYF. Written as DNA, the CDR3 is TGCGCCAGCAGCATCAGCGGGGGAAGCTCTTACGAGCAGTACTTC.